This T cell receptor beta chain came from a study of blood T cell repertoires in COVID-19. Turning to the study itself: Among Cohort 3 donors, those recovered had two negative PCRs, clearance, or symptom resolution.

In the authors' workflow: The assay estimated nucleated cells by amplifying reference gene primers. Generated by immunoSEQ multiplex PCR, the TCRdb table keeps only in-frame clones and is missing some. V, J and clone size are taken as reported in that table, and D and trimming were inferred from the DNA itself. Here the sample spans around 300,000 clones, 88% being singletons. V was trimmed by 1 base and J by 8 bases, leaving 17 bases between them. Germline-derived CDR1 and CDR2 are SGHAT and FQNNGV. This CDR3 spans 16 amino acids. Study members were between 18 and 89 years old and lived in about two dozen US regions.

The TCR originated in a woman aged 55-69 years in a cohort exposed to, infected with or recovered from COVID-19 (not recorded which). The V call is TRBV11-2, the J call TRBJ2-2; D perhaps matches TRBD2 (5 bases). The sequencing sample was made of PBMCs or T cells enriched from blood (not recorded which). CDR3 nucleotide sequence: TGTGCCAGCAGCTTAGTCACAGCACTAGTACCGGGGGAGCTGTTTTTT. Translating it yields CASSLVTALVPGELFF. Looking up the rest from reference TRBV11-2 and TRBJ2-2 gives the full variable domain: EAGVAQSPRYKIIEKRQSVAFWCNPISGHATLYWYQQILGQGPKLLIQFQNNGVVDDSQLPKDRFSAERLKGVDSTLKIQPAKLEDSAVYLCASSLVTALVPGELFFGEGSRLTVL.